What follows are 4 T cell receptor beta chains derived from one specimen sequenced in a study of beta chain features in type 1 diabetes. As every portion of the isolated RNA was reverse transcribed, the sequencing read expressed TCRB transcripts. Assay used: immunoSEQ multiplex PCR; TCRdb lists only in-frame clones, some missing. Of around 500,000 clones listed, about 29% are singletons. Sequences were obtained from naive CD4+ T cells from blood. The receptors come from a man between 18 and 29 years old in good health.

This clone was seen a handful of times. V gene TRBV5-1 combines with J gene TRBJ2-1, with D possibly matching TRBD2 (6 bases). CDR3 length: 14 amino acids. The V end was cut by 2 bases, the J end by 7 bases, with 13 bases between. Germline CDR1 reads SGHRS; CDR2 reads YFSETQ. The CDR3 DNA is TGCGCCAGCAGCTTAGACCCGGGGGTGAATGAGCAGTTCTTC. Translation: CASSLDPGVNEQFF.

The chain couples TRBV4-3 to TRBJ2-1; the D gene could be TRBD1 or TRBD2 (5 bases each). V was shortened by 4 bases and J by 3 bases, with 13 bases between the two germline ends. This CDR3 is 15 amino acids long. In germline, CDR1 is LGHNA, CDR2 YSLEER. CDR3: CASSLPGPGYNEQFF. The CDR3 bases are TGCGCCAGCAGCCTCCCGGGACCTGGCTACAATGAGCAGTTCTTC.

The chain couples TRBV2 to TRBJ2-1; 8 nucleotides agree with TRBD2. Per germline, CDR1 SNHLY and CDR2 FYNNEI. The ends lost 4 bases at V and 3 bases at J; junction bases unmatched: 5. The CDR3 length is 15 residues. The CDR3 DNA reads TGTGCCAGCAGTGTCCACGGGGGGGACTACAATGAGCAGTTCTTC. Protein product: CASSVHGGDYNEQFF.

The V call is TRBV11-2, the J call TRBJ2-1; D might be TRBD1 or TRBD2, each matching 5 bases. V shed 5 bases and J shed 4 bases, with 21 bases lying between them. This CDR3 is built from 17 residues. Germline CDR1 and CDR2: SGHAT and FQNNGV. The CDR3 DNA follows: TGTGCCAGCAGCAGCTTGCGGGTGGGGGTCGGGTACAATGAGCAGTTCTTC. Its protein product is CASSSLRVGVGYNEQFF.